Sequencing of this T cell receptor beta chain was carried out in a study of T-cell memory formation after mild COVID-19. Study-level results: Researchers report contracting CD4+ clones mostly in CM and EM, with CD8+ clones in EMRA.

TCRdb reanalysed the 5' RACE reads using MiXCR and keeps one entry per CDR3 protein. The table lists around 49,000 distinct CDR3 sequences, 27% of them singletons. This CDR3 comprises 12 residues. Germline V gene data show CDR1 as SGHVS and CDR2 as FQNEAQ. Only a few counts were recorded for this clonotype. Antigen: not known. The chain carries TRBV7-8 and TRBJ1-1; D gene uncertain. This receptor was taken from a man aged 18 to 30 who had mild COVID-19 (a few samples of this study predate the infection). Cell type and time point are not known. The sequencing input was PBMCs or a T cell subset sorted from them (not recorded which). DNA for the CDR3: TGTGCGGTCCGGGTAAGGAACACTGAAGCTTTCTTT. This codes for CAVRVRNTEAFF. The variable domain in full, completed from reference TRBV7-8 and TRBJ1-1, reads GAGVSQSPRYKVAKRGQDVALRCDPISGHVSLFWYQQALGQGPEFLTYFQNEAQLDKSGLPSDRFFAERPEGSVSTLKIQRTQQEDSAVYLCAVRVRNTEAFFGQGTRLTVV.